This T cell receptor (beta chain) is from a study of blood T cell repertoires in COVID-19. The method was immunoSEQ multiplex PCR; TCRdb's version includes in-frame clones alone and lacks a portion of them. Of about 95,000 clones listed, around 92% are singletons. Enrolled during active infection, Seattle patients were then followed longitudinally. V lost 2 bases, J lost 1 base, and 6 bases stayed unmatched. This CDR3 region has 16 residues. Germline CDR1 SEHNR, CDR2 FQNEAQ (reference sequence). The clonotype was recovered from a man in his fifties with COVID-19, enrolled during active disease. This chain joins TRBV7-9 and TRBJ2-3; 7 nucleotides agree with TRBD2. What was sequenced was peripheral blood. The CDR3 DNA reads as TGTGCCAGCAGCTTAACGGCTAGCGGACGCACAGATACGCAGTATTTT. This sequence encodes CASSLTASGRTDTQYF. Complete variable domain (other parts from reference TRBV7-9 and TRBJ2-3): DTGVSQNPRHKITKRGQNVTFRCDPISEHNRLYWYRQTLGQGPEFLTYFQNEAQLEKSRLLSDRFSAERPKGSFSTLEIQRTEQGDSAMYLCASSLTASGRTDTQYFGPGTRLTVL.